Listed below are T cell receptor beta chains from one sample, sequenced in a study of response to subunit inactivated influenza vaccine. MiXCR was run by TCRdb on the RT-PCR reads, yielding one entry per CDR3 protein. The table records approximately 530,000 distinct CDR3 sequences, about 7.6% of them present only once. The sample consisted of PBMCs from blood, taken about 23 months after vaccination. The receptors here all came from a man between 50 and 69 years old who received an inactivated influenza vaccine. CDR3s include the opening cysteine and the closing phenylalanine or tryptophan.

V | CDR3
TRBV20-1 | CSAADYHRSYEQYF
TRBV3-1 | CASSPSDRGPLEQYF
TRBV6-1 | CASMDRSYNEQFF
TRBV3-1 | CASSQDVGTGGTKLFF
TRBV7-2 | CASSRDSFNSPLHF
TRBV25-1 | CASSASSPGTQYF
TRBV11-2 | CASSLGGQSRGTQYF
TRBV20-1 | CSALGGLGEKLFF
TRBV11-2 | CASSLADNEQFF
TRBV6-5 | CASSYSRVGVATEAFF
TRBV20-1 | CSARAGRLEQFF
TRBV6-1 | CASSEGRPDTQYF
TRBV7-8 | CASSMDRGPFF
TRBV20-1 | CSAYRDRGYIQYF
TRBV20-1 | CSARVREPPGTDTQYF
TRBV12-3/TRBV12-4 | CASRGDSDYEQYF
TRBV4-1 | CASSQLTRLAGGYNEQFF
TRBV7-2 | CASSLVSAFTYNEQFF
TRBV27 | CASSLLASGSVDEQFF
TRBV2 | CASSLAGGLGYEQYF
TRBV16 | CASSQSSPGQGYEQYF
TRBV12-3/TRBV12-4 | CASSLAWETQYF
TRBV7-9 | CASSLAETPQETQYF
TRBV7-9 | CASSTGTGLYGYTF
TRBV6-2/TRBV6-3 | CASSSPRDGGSYEQYF
TRBV4-2 | CASSPDRGTNYGYTF
TRBV27 | CASSLSAGGDTQYF
TRBV9 | CASSPVPASTIYF